The T cell receptor beta chain described here comes from a study of PD-1 blockade in classical Hodgkin lymphoma. Study findings and constraints: Significantly greater TCR diversity emerged by C4D1 in CD4+ cells but not CD8+ cells.

Brentuximab vedotin exposure varied, and every patient relapsed after autologous stem cell transplantation. Per germline, CDR1 SGHNT and CDR2 YYREEE (reference sequence). J lost 7 bases, V lost 1 base, and 16 bases had no gene match. The CDR3 contains 18 residues. The protocol was immunoSEQ multiplex PCR, while the TCRdb copy is restricted to in-frame clones and leaves out a portion. The sample has 20,000 to 25,000 clones; approximately 81% are singletons. About this clone: No antigen is known for it.

Sequencing was performed on peripheral blood mononuclear cells (PBMCs), taken before the second cycle of nivolumab. The V and J genes are TRBV5-4 and TRBJ2-3; the match to TRBD2 covers 9 bases. The TCR was taken from a human donor with classical Hodgkin lymphoma. CDR3 sequence: CASSLSPLAGVSQNTQYF. The CDR3 DNA reads TGTGCCAGCAGCTTGAGTCCGTTAGCGGGGGTATCACAGAATACGCAGTATTTT.